The T cell receptor (beta chain) described here comes from a study of T cells in localized non-small cell lung cancer. Regarding the study as a whole: Sequencing covered just one tumor region, so heterogeneity cannot be ruled out.

The table came from immunoSEQ multiplex PCR; TCRdb's copy has only in-frame clones and leaves some out. In the table there are some 33,000 clones, 90% to 95% of which are singletons. To note about this clone: Its antigen remains unidentified.

The V end was cut by 4 bases, the J end by 5 bases, with 24 bases between. CDR3 length: 17 amino acids. Germline V gene sequence: CDR1 SGDLS, CDR2 YYNGEE. This sequence was found in a man between 35 and 75 years old with stage II lung adenocarcinoma. This sequence joins TRBV9 and TRBJ1-2, with D maybe TRBD1 (5 bases). This sample comprised PBMCs, obtained before any cancer treatment. The CDR3 reads CASSLGSGLQDLYGYTF. The CDR3 nucleotides read TGTGCCAGCAGCCTAGGGTCAGGATTACAGGACCTTTATGGCTACACCTTC.